The 15 T cell receptor beta chains below were found in one sample sequenced in a study of early T cells in non-severe SARS-CoV-2 infection. One entry per CDR3 protein results from TCRdb running MiXCR on the 5' RACE reads. The sample has roughly 100,000 distinct CDR3 sequences, approximately 13% seen once. The source material was whole blood. These TCRs come from an adult who was a healthcare worker with PCR-confirmed SARS-CoV-2 infection or an uninfected control (not recorded which).

This clonotype was recorded at least ten times. The chain uses TRBV29-1 and TRBJ1-1; D is ambiguous. Germline values: CDR1 SQVTM, CDR2 ANQGSEA. Trimming cost V 4 bases and J 0 bases, with 9 bases left between them. The CDR3 has 13 residues. CDR3 sequence reads: CSVGRGLNTEAFF. For the CDR3, the DNA is TGCAGCGTTGGTAGAGGATTGAACACTGAAGCTTTCTTT.

The J gene is TRBJ2-2, the V gene TRBV6-5, with 14 positions matching TRBD2. V shed 6 bases and J 5 bases; nucleotides not matched to a gene: 8. The V gene's germline CDR1 is MNHEY and CDR2 SVGAGI. This CDR3 has 17 amino acids. The CDR3: CASRQTSGGAGTGELFF. In DNA, the CDR3 is TGTGCCAGCAGACAGACTAGCGGGGGGGCCGGGACCGGGGAGCTGTTTTTT.

This clonotype has more than one count but fewer than ten. V usage is TRBV6-5 and J usage is TRBJ2-1; maybe TRBD1 (6 bases). Germline-derived CDR1 and CDR2 are MNHEY and SVGAGI. The CDR3 runs 15 residues. Between the trimmed V and J ends, which lost 6 bases and 0 bases, there was a span of 12 bases. CDR3 in amino acids: CASRLGQSSYNEQFF. CDR3 sequence (DNA): TGTGCCAGCAGGCTCGGACAGAGCTCCTACAATGAGCAGTTCTTC.

This chain connects TRBV6-5 to TRBJ1-1, with D possibly matching TRBD1 (5 bases). V was trimmed by 5 bases and J by 4 bases, leaving 14 bases between them. Germline values: CDR1 MNHEY, CDR2 SVGAGI. There are 14 residues in the CDR3. In nucleotides, the CDR3 is TGTGCCAGCAGTACTTGGGGAGGGGTCACTGAAGCTTTCTTT. Amino acids: CASSTWGGVTEAFF.

At least ten counts were recorded for this clonotype. The genes are TRBV25-1 and TRBJ2-2, with D possibly TRBD1 on 6 matching bases. V was pared by 1 base and J by 3 bases, with 9 bases between. This CDR3 is 15 amino acids long. CDR1 is MGHDK and CDR2 is SYGVNS in the germline V gene. The CDR3 coding sequence is TGTGCCAGCAGTGAATTAAACAGGGACACCGGGGAGCTGTTTTTT. Encoded protein: CASSELNRDTGELFF.

This clonotype has just a few counts. The chain couples TRBV28 to TRBJ1-3; the D is unclear. The CDR3 length is 13 residues. V lost 6 bases and J 3 bases, leaving 9 bases between the germline ends. Per germline, CDR1 MDHEN and CDR2 SYDVKM. CDR3 DNA: TGTGCCAGCAGAAAGGCTGGTGGAAACACCATATATTTT. Protein sequence: CASRKAGGNTIYF. Filled out from reference TRBV28 and TRBJ1-3, the complete variable domain reads DVKVTQSSRYLVKRTGEKVFLECVQDMDHENMFWYRQDPGLGLRLIYFSYDVKMKEKGDIPEGYSVSREKKERFSLILESASTNQTSMYLCASRKAGGNTIYFGEGSWLTVV.

This clonotype was seen at least ten times. This chain uses TRBV14 with TRBJ2-7, with TRBD1 matching over 8 bases. Germline V gene data show CDR1 as SGHDN and CDR2 as FVKESK. Germline trimming cut 4 bases from V and 1 base from J; bases unmatched to any gene: 9. CDR3 length: 16 residues. CDR3: CASSRRQGIFSYEQYF. The CDR3 DNA reads TGTGCCAGCAGCCGGAGACAGGGGATCTTTTCCTACGAGCAGTACTTC.

This clonotype was counted between two and nine times. The gene calls are TRBV6-1 and TRBJ1-5; 9 bases match TRBD1. J was trimmed by 6 bases and V by 10 bases; bases with no gene match: 10. This CDR3 region has 14 residues. CDR1 is MNHNS, CDR2 SASEGT, per germline. CDR3 sequence reads: CATNRGRSGQPQHF. The CDR3 DNA is TGTGCCACTAACAGGGGGCGCTCCGGTCAGCCCCAGCATTTT.

The gene calls are TRBV29-1 and TRBJ2-5; the D call may be TRBD1 or TRBD2 (5 bases each). In germline, CDR1 is SQVTM, CDR2 ANQGSEA. The CDR3 length is 13 residues. Deletions cut 4 bases from V and 5 bases from J, with 14 bases between. The DNA of the CDR3 is TGCAGCGTTGGCCCCGGGGCCCTGGAGACCCAGTACTTC. The encoded protein is CSVGPGALETQYF.

This clonotype came up many times. The chain is built from TRBV7-9 and TRBJ1-3; D call uncertain. Germline values: CDR1 SEHNR, CDR2 FQNEAQ (reference sequence). The CDR3 has 13 residues. Trimming cost V 6 bases and J 6 bases, with 12 bases left between them. This CDR3 reads CASRFSGENTIYF. CDR3 coding DNA: TGTGCCAGCAGGTTCTCCGGGGAAAACACCATATATTTT.

The V gene is TRBV7-9, the J gene TRBJ2-6; a weak D match, TRBD1 (5 bases). The germline V gene has CDR1 SEHNR and CDR2 FQNEAQ (reference sequence). This CDR3 has 15 amino acids. V was shortened by 1 base and J by 4 bases, with 8 bases between the two germline ends. The CDR3 nucleotides read TGTGCCAGCAGCTTAGGCAGGGCAGGGGCCAACGTCCTGACTTTC. Protein product: CASSLGRAGANVLTF.

In its sample, this clonotype was seen many times. This chain links TRBV11-2 with TRBJ2-4, with D possibly matching TRBD1 (5 bases). V shed 1 base and J shed 15 bases, with 10 bases lying between them. The CDR3 totals 11 residues. Germline V gene lookup returns CDR1 SGHAT and CDR2 FQNNGV. The CDR3 DNA sequence: TGTGCCAGCAGCTTAGCGGACATTGCGTACTTC. Protein sequence: CASSLADIAYF.

This clonotype has just a few counts. The CDR3 DNA follows: TGTGCCAGCAGTATACACAGGGGGAATGGCTACACCTTC. It yields the protein CASSIHRGNGYTF. J is TRBJ1-2 and V is TRBV6-5; 8 bases fit TRBD1. There are 13 residues in the CDR3. In germline, CDR1 is MNHEY, CDR2 SVGAGI. Losses at the gene ends were 5 bases for V and 6 bases for J; bases not matched to a gene: 5.

This chain uses TRBV6-5 with TRBJ2-1, with a weak D call TRBD2 (5 bases). Trimming cost V 3 bases and J 5 bases, with 8 bases left between them. Germline CDR1 reads MNHEY; CDR2 reads SVGAGI. The CDR3 totals 13 residues. The CDR3 reads CASSYSGNNEQFF. CDR3 in DNA: TGTGCCAGCAGTTATTCGGGAAACAATGAGCAGTTCTTC.

This clonotype appeared a few times. The genes are TRBV4-1 and TRBJ2-3; 11 bases match TRBD2. CDR1 and CDR2 (germline): MGHRA, YSYEKL. The ends lost 3 bases at V and 6 bases at J; junction bases unmatched: 5. This CDR3 has 15 residues. CDR3 region: CASSQIAGGVDTQYF. In nucleotides, the CDR3 is TGCGCCAGCAGCCAGATAGCGGGGGGGGTTGATACGCAGTATTTT.